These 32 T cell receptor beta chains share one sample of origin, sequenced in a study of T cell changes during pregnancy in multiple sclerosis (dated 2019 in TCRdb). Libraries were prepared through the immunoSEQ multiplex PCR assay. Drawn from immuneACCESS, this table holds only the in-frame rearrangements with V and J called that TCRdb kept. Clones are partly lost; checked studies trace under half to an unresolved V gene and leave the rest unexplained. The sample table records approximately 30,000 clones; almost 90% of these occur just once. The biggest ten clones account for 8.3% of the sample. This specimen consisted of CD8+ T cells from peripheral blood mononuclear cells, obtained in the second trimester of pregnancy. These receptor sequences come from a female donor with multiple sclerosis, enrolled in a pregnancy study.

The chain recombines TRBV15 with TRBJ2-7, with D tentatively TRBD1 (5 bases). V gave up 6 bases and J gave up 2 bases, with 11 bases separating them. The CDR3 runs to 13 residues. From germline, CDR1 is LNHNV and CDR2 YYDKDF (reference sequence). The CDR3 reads CATRHTGTYEQYF. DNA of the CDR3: TGTGCCACCAGGCACACAGGAACCTACGAGCAGTACTTC.

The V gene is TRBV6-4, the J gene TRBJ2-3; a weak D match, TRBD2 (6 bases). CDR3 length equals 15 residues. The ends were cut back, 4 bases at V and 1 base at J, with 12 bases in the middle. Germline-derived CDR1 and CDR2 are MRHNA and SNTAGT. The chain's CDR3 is CASSVGGGGTDTQYF. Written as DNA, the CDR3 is TGTGCCAGCAGTGTTGGTGGAGGGGGCACAGATACGCAGTATTTT.

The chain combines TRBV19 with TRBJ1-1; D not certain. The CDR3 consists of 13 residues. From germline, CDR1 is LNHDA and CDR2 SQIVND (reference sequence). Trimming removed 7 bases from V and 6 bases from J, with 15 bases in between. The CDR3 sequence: CASITWSTPEAFF. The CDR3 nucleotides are TGTGCCAGTATTACGTGGAGTACCCCTGAAGCTTTCTTT. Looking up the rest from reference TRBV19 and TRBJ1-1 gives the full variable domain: DGGITQSPKYLFRKEGQNVTLSCEQNLNHDAMYWYRQDPGQGLRLIYYSQIVNDFQKGDIAEGYSVSREKKESFPLTVTSAQKNPTAFYLCASITWSTPEAFFGQGTRLTVV.

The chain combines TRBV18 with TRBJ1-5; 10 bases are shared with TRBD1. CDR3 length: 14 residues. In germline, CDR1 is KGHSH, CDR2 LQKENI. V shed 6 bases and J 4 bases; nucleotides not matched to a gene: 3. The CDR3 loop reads CASSQGQGNQPQHF. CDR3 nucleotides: TGTGCCAGCTCCCAGGGACAGGGGAATCAGCCCCAGCATTTT.

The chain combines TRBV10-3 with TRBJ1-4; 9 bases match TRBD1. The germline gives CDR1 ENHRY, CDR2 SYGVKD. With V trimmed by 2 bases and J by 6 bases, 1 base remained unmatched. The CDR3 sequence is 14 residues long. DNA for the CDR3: TGTGCCATCAGTGAGACAGGGGGCTATGAAAAACTGTTTTTT. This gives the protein CAISETGGYEKLFF.

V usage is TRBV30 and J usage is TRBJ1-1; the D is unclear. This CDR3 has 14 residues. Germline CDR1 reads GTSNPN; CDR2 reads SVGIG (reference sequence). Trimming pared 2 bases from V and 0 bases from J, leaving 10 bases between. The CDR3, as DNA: TGTGCCTGGAGTTGGGAGAACTTGAACACTGAAGCTTTCTTT. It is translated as CAWSWENLNTEAFF.

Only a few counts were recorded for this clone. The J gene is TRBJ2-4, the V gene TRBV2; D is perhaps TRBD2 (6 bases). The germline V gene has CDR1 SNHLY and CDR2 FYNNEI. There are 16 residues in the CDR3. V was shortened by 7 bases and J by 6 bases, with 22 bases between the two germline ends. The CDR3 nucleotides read TGTGCCAGCAACGAAGAGGGGTGGGGGGTTGGAAACATTCAGTACTTC. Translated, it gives CASNEEGWGVGNIQYF.

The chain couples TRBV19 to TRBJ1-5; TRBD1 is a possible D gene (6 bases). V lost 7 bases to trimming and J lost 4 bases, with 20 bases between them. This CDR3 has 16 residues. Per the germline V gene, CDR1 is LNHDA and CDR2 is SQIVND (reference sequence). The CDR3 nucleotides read TGTGCCAGTACCTACAGGGTAGAACATATGAATCAGCCCCAGCATTTT. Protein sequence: CASTYRVEHMNQPQHF.

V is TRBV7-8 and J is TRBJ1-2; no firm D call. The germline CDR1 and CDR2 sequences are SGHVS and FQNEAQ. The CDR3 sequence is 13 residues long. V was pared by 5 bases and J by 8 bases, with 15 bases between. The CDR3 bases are TGTGCCAGCAGCCGGGGATCTGGTGGGGGCTACACCTTC. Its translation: CASSRGSGGGYTF.

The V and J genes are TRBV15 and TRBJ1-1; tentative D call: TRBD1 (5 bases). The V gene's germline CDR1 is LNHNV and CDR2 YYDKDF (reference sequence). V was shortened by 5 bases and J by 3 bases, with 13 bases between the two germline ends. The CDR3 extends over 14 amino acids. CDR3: CATSDSRGYTEAFF. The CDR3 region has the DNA TGTGCCACCAGCGACAGTAGGGGCTACACTGAAGCTTTCTTT.

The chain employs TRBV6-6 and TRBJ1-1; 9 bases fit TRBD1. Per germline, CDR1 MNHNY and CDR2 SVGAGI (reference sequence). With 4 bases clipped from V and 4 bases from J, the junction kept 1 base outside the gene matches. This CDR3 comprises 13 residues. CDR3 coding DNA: TGTGCCAGCAGTTGGACAGGGGTCACTGAAGCTTTCTTT. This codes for CASSWTGVTEAFF.

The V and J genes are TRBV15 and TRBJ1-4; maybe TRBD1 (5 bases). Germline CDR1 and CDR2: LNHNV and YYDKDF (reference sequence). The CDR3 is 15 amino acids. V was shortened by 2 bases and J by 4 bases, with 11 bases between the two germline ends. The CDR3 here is CATSRNGGGNEKLFF. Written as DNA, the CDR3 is TGTGCCACCAGCAGAAACGGGGGAGGTAATGAAAAACTGTTTTTT.

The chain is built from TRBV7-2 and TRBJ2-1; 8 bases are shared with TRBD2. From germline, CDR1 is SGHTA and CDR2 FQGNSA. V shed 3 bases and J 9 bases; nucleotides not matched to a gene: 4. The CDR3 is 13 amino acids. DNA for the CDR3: TGTGCCAGCAGCTTCGGGGGGGCCTTTGAGCAGTTCTTC. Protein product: CASSFGGAFEQFF.

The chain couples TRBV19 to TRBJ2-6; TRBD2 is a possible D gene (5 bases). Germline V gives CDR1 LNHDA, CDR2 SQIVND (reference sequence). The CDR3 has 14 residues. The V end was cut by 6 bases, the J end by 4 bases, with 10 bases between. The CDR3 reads CASRPGEGANVLTF. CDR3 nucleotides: TGTGCCAGTAGGCCCGGGGAAGGGGCCAACGTCCTGACTTTC.

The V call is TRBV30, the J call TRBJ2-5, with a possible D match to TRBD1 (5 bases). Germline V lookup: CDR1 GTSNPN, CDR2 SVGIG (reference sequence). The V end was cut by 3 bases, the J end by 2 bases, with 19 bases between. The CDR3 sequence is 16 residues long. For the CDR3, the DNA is TGTGCCTGGAGCGATGCACCCGACAGCCTTCAAGAGACCCAGTACTTC. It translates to CAWSDAPDSLQETQYF.

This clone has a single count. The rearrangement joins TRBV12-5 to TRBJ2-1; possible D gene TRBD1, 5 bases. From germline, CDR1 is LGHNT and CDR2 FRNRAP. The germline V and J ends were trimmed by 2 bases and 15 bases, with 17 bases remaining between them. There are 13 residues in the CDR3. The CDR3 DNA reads TGTGCTAGTGGTTTGTTCCAGGGTAGCTTCTGGTTCTTC. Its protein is CASGLFQGSFWFF.

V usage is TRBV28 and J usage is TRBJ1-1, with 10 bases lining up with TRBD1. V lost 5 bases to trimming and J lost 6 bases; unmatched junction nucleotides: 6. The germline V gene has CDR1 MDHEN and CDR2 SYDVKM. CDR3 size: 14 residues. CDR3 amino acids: CASSLGQGVAEAFF. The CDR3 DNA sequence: TGTGCCAGCAGTCTTGGACAGGGGGTCGCTGAAGCTTTCTTT.

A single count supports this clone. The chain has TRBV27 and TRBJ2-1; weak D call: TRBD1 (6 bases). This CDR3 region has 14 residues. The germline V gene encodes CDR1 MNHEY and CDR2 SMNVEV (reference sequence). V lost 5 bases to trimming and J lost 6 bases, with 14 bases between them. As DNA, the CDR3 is TGTGCCAGCAGTCCTTGGGACACTACCAATGAGCAGTTCTTC. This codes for CASSPWDTTNEQFF.

The CDR3 nucleotides read TGTGCCAGCATTTCTTCCTGGCATGAGCAGTTCTTC. It is translated as CASISSWHEQFF. V gene TRBV6-5 combines with J gene TRBJ2-1; D not resolved. This CDR3 has 12 amino acids. Germline V gene sequence: CDR1 MNHEY, CDR2 SVGAGI. Trimming removed 7 bases at V and 8 bases at J, with 12 bases between.

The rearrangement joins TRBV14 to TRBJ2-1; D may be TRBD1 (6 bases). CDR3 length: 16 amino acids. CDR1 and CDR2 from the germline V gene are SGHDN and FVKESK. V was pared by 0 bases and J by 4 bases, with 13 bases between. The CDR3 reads CASSQDNRVGYNEQFF. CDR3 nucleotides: TGTGCCAGCAGCCAAGATAACAGGGTGGGTTACAATGAGCAGTTCTTC. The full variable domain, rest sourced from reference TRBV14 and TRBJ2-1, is EAGVTQFPSHSVIEKGQTVTLRCDPISGHDNLYWYRRVMGKEIKFLLHFVKESKQDESGMPNNRFLAERTGGTYSTLKVQPAELEDSGVYFCASSQDNRVGYNEQFFGPGTRLTVL.

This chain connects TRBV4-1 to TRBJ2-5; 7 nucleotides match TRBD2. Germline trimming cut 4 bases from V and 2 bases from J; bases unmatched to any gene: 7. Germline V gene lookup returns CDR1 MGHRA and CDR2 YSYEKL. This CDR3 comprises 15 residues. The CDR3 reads CASSLRRGGQETQYF. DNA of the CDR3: TGCGCCAGCAGCCTCCGCCGCGGGGGACAAGAGACCCAGTACTTC.

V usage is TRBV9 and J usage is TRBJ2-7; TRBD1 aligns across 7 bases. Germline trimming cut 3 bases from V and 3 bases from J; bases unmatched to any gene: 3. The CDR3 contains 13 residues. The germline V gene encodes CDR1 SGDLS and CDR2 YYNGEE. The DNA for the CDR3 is TGTGCCAGCAGCGGAGACAGGGACTACGAGCAGTACTTC. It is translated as CASSGDRDYEQYF. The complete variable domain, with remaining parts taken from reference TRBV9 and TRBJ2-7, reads DSGVTQTPKHLITATGQRVTLRCSPRSGDLSVYWYQQSLDQGLQFLIQYYNGEERAKGNILERFSAQQFPDLHSELNLSSLELGDSALYFCASSGDRDYEQYFGPGTRLTVT.

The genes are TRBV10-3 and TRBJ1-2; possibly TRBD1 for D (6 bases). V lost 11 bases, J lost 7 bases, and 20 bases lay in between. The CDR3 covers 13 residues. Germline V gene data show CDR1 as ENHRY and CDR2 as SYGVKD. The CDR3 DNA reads TGTGCCCTGGGAGGGGGTCTCGAATCTGGCTACACCTTC. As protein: CALGGGLESGYTF.

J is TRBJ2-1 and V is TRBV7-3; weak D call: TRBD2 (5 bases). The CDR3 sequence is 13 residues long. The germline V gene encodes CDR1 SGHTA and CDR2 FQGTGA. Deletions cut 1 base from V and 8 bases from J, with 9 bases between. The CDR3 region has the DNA TGTGCCAGCAGCTTAAAAGACGGGGATGAGCAGTTCTTC. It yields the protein CASSLKDGDEQFF.

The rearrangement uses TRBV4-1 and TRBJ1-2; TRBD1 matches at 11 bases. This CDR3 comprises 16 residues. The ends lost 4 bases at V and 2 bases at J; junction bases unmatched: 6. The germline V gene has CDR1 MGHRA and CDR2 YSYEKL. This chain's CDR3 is CASSPDRDRGNYGYTF. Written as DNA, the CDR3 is TGCGCCAGCAGCCCCGACCGGGACAGGGGGAACTATGGCTACACCTTC.

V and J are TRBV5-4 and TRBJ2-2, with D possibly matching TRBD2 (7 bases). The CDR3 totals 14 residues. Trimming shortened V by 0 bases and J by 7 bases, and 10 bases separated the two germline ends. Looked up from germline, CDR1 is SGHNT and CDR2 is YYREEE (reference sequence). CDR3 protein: CASSLDREGGELFF. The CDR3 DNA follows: TGTGCCAGCAGCTTGGACAGGGAGGGCGGGGAGCTGTTTTTT. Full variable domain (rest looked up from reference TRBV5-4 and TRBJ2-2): ETGVTQSPTHLIKTRGQQVTLRCSSQSGHNTVSWYQQALGQGPQFIFQYYREEENGRGNFPPRFSGLQFPNYSSELNVNALELDDSALYLCASSLDREGGELFFGEGSRLTVL.

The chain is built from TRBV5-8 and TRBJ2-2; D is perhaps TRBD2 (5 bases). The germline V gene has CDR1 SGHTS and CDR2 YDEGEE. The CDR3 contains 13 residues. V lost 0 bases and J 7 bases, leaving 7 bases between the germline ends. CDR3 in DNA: TGTGCCAGCAGCTTGGGAGGAGGCGGGGAGCTGTTTTTT. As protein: CASSLGGGGELFF.

CDR3 residues: CASSEVQGGADTQYF. CDR3 coding DNA: TGTGCCAGCAGTGAAGTACAGGGGGGGGCAGATACGCAGTATTTT. The gene calls are TRBV6-1 and TRBJ2-3, with a tentative D call TRBD1 (8 bases). The germline V gene encodes CDR1 MNHNS and CDR2 SASEGT. CDR3 length: 15 residues. The V end lost 1 base, the J end lost 4 bases, and 12 bases lay between the germline ends.

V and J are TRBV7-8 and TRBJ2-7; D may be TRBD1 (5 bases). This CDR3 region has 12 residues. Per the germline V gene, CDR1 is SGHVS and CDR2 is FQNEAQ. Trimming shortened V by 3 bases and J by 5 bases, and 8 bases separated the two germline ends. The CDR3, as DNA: TGTGCCAGCAGCTTCGCAGGGAACGAGCAGTACTTC. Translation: CASSFAGNEQYF.

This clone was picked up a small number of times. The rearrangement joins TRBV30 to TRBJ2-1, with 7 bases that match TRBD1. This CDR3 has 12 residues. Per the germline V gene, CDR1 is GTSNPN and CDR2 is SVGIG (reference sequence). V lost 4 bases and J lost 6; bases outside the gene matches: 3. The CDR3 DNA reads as TGTGCCTGGAACCAGGGGGTCAATGAGCAGTTCTTC. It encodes CAWNQGVNEQFF.

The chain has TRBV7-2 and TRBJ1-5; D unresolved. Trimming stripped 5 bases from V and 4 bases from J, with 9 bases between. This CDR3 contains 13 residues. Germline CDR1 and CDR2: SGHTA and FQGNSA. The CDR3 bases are TGTGCCAGCAGCCCCCTCTCTAATCAGCCCCAGCATTTT. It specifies CASSPLSNQPQHF.

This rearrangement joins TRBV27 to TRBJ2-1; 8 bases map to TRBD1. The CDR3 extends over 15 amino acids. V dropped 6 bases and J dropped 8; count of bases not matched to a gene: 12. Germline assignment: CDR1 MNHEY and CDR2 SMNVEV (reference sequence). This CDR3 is CASSRSGQGVYEQFF. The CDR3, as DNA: TGTGCCAGCAGCCGGAGCGGACAGGGTGTTTATGAGCAGTTCTTC.